The T cell receptor (beta chain) described here comes from a study of sequential checkpoint blockade in melanoma. Across the study: Arm A got nivolumab then ipilimumab; arm B the reverse, 1:1. Maintenance nivolumab came after either treatment sequence.

The treatment was: randomized to nivolumab then ipilimumab (arm A) or the reverse (arm B). Live CD3+CD8+ CD19− CD56− cells were sorted from PBMCs. Sequencing used immunoSEQ multiplex PCR; TCRdb keeps in-frame clones, though not all of them. The profile shows about 30,000 clones, roughly 80% of them singletons. Germline-derived CDR1 and CDR2 are MDHEN and SYDVKM. V shed 8 bases, J shed 2 bases, and the junction held 5 bases outside the gene matches. CDR3 length: 14 amino acids. The clonotype was recovered from a human donor with melanoma. The chain recombines TRBV28 with TRBJ2-1, with 8 bases aligning to TRBD1. Sequencing used CD8+ T cells sorted from blood (inferred from file names), obtained from a patient given nivolumab and ipilimumab in sequence. In DNA, the CDR3 is TGTGCCAGCCGAGGACAGGGCACCTACAATGAGCAGTTCTTC. This sequence encodes CASRGQGTYNEQFF.